The 10 T cell receptor beta chains listed next were all sequenced from one sample in a study of cytomegalovirus exposure and HLA in healthy donors. Profiled with immunoSEQ multiplex PCR; TCRdb holds only in-frame clones, not every one. This table holds over 70,000 clones, approximately 94% found once. The sequenced sample consisted of PBMCs. The receptors stem from a woman under 30 in good health and CMV-seronegative.

The rearrangement uses TRBV7-3 and TRBJ2-7; 7 bases are shared with TRBD2. The CDR3 length is 13 residues. Per germline, CDR1 SGHTA and CDR2 FQGTGA. V was pared by 5 bases and J by 2 bases, with 3 bases of the junction left unmatched. CDR3 sequence: CASSPSGAYEQYF. The CDR3 DNA reads as TGTGCCAGCAGCCCGAGCGGGGCCTACGAGCAGTACTTC. Combining the CDR3 with reference TRBV7-3 and TRBJ2-7 gives the whole variable domain GAGVSQTPSNKVTEKGKYVELRCDPISGHTALYWYRQSLGQGPEFLIYFQGTGAADDSGLPNDRFFAVRPEGSVSTLKIQRTERGDSAVYLCASSPSGAYEQYFGPGTRLTVT.

This chain joins TRBV7-2 and TRBJ2-3; perhaps TRBD2 as D (6 bases). Germline V gene data show CDR1 as SGHTA and CDR2 as FQGNSA. There are 13 residues in the CDR3. Trimming removed 5 bases from V and 4 bases from J, with 10 bases in between. For the CDR3, the DNA is TGTGCCAGCAGCGGGGGACTCTCAGATACGCAGTATTTT. This translates into CASSGGLSDTQYF.

This chain joins TRBV11-2 and TRBJ2-7; tentatively, D is TRBD1 (7 bases). This CDR3 contains 14 residues. Deletions cut 5 bases from V and 3 bases from J, with 14 bases between. CDR1 and CDR2 (germline): SGHAT, FQNNGV. CDR3: CASSPAGGGYEQYF. Written as DNA, the CDR3 is TGTGCCAGCAGCCCGGCAGGGGGAGGCTACGAGCAGTACTTC.

V is TRBV19 and J is TRBJ1-6; D call uncertain. The CDR3 has 14 residues. With 1 base removed from V and 7 bases from J, the gap between germline ends came to 8 bases. Germline V CDR1 and CDR2: LNHDA, SQIVND (reference sequence). Here the CDR3 DNA reads TGTGCCAGTAGTATAGTGAACCTAAATTCACCCCTCCACTTT. Translating it yields CASSIVNLNSPLHF.

This sequence joins TRBV7-8 and TRBJ2-1; 8 bases are a match to TRBD1. This CDR3 has 16 amino acids. J gave up 1 base and V 5 bases, and 7 bases lay outside the gene matches. Germline lookup yields CDR1 SGHVS and CDR2 FQNEAQ. The CDR3 coding sequence is TGTGCCAGCAGCCATTGGACAGGGCTGTCCTACAATGAGCAGTTCTTC. This sequence encodes CASSHWTGLSYNEQFF.

The chain couples TRBV6-5 to TRBJ1-6; D might be TRBD1 (6 bases). The CDR3 has 16 residues. V was pared by 4 bases and J by 7 bases, with 17 bases between. In germline, CDR1 is MNHEY, CDR2 SVGAGI. DNA of the CDR3: TGTGCCAGCAGTTTCAATCAGGGCCAGGGGAATTCACCCCTCCACTTT. It translates to CASSFNQGQGNSPLHF.

The chain has TRBV5-8 and TRBJ2-5, with D tentatively TRBD2 (6 bases). This CDR3 contains 14 residues. V was cut by 4 bases and J by 5 bases, with 15 bases left in between. Germline V lookup: CDR1 SGHTS, CDR2 YDEGEE. The DNA of the CDR3 is TGTGCCAGCAGCCCCGATCGGGGGTGGGAGACCCAGTACTTC. This codes for CASSPDRGWETQYF. Based on the CDR3 plus reference TRBV5-8 and TRBJ2-5, the full variable domain is EAGVTQSPTHLIKTRGQQATLRCSPISGHTSVYWYQQALGLGLQFLLWYDEGEERNRGNFPPRFSGRQFPNYSSELNVNALELEDSALYLCASSPDRGWETQYFGPGTRLLVL.

This sequence joins TRBV27 and TRBJ2-7; D call uncertain. The CDR3 runs to 13 residues. The V end lost 0 bases, the J end lost 1 base, and 4 bases lay between the germline ends. Germline loops: CDR1 MNHEY, CDR2 SMNVEV (reference sequence). The CDR3 sequence: CASSLSESYEQYF. In nucleotides, the CDR3 is TGTGCCAGCAGTTTATCGGAGTCCTACGAGCAGTACTTC.

The chain joins TRBV7-9 to TRBJ1-5; 11 bases align to TRBD1. The CDR3 loop spans 14 amino acids. Germline CDR1 reads SEHNR; CDR2 reads FQNEAQ (reference sequence). V lost 4 bases, J lost 9 bases, and 5 bases stayed unmatched. CDR3 nucleotide sequence: TGTGCCAGCAGCTCTCCGGGACAGGGGGTGCCCCAGCATTTT. Translating gives CASSSPGQGVPQHF. Supplemented by reference TRBV7-9 and TRBJ1-5, the full variable domain reads DTGVSQNPRHKITKRGQNVTFRCDPISEHNRLYWYRQTLGQGPEFLTYFQNEAQLEKSRLLSDRFSAERPKGSFSTLEIQRTEQGDSAMYLCASSSPGQGVPQHFGDGTRLSIL.

The chain recombines TRBV5-4 with TRBJ2-1; D perhaps matches TRBD2 (5 bases). Germline-derived CDR1 and CDR2 are SGHNT and YYREEE (reference sequence). The V gene lost 7 bases and the J gene lost 13 bases, with 18 bases spanning the gap. The CDR3 has 12 amino acids. The CDR3 is CASGGPDNAQFF. In nucleotides, the CDR3 is TGTGCCAGCGGAGGACCCGATAATGCCCAGTTCTTC.